This note documents a single TCR beta chain sequence. Following autologous stem cell transplantation, relapse occurred in every patient, and exposure to brentuximab vedotin varied. The germline CDR1 and CDR2 sequences are MDHEN and SYDVKM. V was trimmed by 8 bases and J by 1 base, leaving 6 bases between them. The CDR3 has 12 amino acids. This table comes from immunoSEQ multiplex PCR, and its TCRdb copy is limited to in-frame clones, with some not included. The sample yields about 97,000 clones, 75% to 90% seen once. The data originate from a study of PD-1 blockade in classical Hodgkin lymphoma. The material was peripheral blood mononuclear cells (PBMCs), obtained at baseline. The receptor comes from a human donor with classical Hodgkin lymphoma. The chain links TRBV28 to TRBJ2-1; D ambiguous. The CDR3 DNA reads as TGTGCCAGCCATCGGTCCTACAATGAGCAGTTCTTC. Protein: CASHRSYNEQFF.